This paragraph covers one T cell receptor (beta chain) sequence. Its cognate antigen is unknown. Assay used: immunoSEQ multiplex PCR; TCRdb lists only in-frame clones, some missing. The sample has about 15,000 clones, approximately 84% seen once; the top ten hold 8.6%. The data derive from a study of STAT3 mutations in large granular lymphocyte leukemia. The CDR3 sequence is 15 residues long. Trimming stripped 4 bases from V and 1 base from J, with 14 bases between. CDR1 SEHNR and CDR2 FQNEAQ come from the germline V gene (reference sequence). Points from the study as a whole: Variable sampling intervals and differing treatment regimens complicated linking therapy response to TCR clonal burden changes. Every T-LGLL patient had at least one immunodominant TCRbeta clonotype.

This chain joins TRBV7-9 and TRBJ2-7; no definite D call. The sequencing sample was made of peripheral blood mononuclear cells. The sequence was collected from a man in his fifties with T-cell large granular lymphocyte leukemia. Some clones in this sample may be carry-over from other donors' samples. CDR3 coding DNA: TGTGCCAGCAGCTCAAAAGGACCTAGGTCCTACGAGCAGTACTTC. The encoded protein is CASSSKGPRSYEQYF.